The source of this T cell receptor beta chain is a study of T cell clones after liver transplantation. Study details: Samples came from ITN030ST, which attempted immunosuppression withdrawal within 2 years of liver transplantation. Timepoints were pre-transplant, pre-withdrawal, and after withdrawal was completed or failed. Findings of the study overall: Conclusions were preliminary, with small, heterogeneous patient groups.

With regard to this clone: The antigen remains unidentified.

Trimming took off 0 bases at V and 8 bases at J, with 11 bases between the two ends. This CDR3 comprises 13 residues. Germline V gives CDR1 GTSNPN, CDR2 SVGIG (reference sequence). Sequencing was performed with immunoSEQ multiplex PCR; in TCRdb, only in-frame clones are kept and a portion is missing. The sample carries roughly 100,000 clones, 82% recorded once. The TCR comes from a human donor who received a liver transplant. This chain links TRBV30 with TRBJ1-3, with D unresolved. Sequencing was performed on CD4+ T cells from blood, taken before liver transplant. As DNA, the CDR3 is TGTGCCTGGAGTGTACGAGAGGGTGACACCATATATTTT. Amino acids: CAWSVREGDTIYF.